The 4 T cell receptor beta chains listed next were all sequenced from one sample in a study of blood T cells in healthy people across ages (dated by TCRdb to about 2015). The library was produced with 5' RACE. The instrument was an Illumina HiSeq 2500. The second PCR ran for roughly 6 to 11 cycles and used a J-beta primer mix along with a sample-barcoded 5' primer. TCRdb reworked the public reads: Q25 trimming with fastp, MiXCR clone assembly, productive beta chains retained. Rows are combined by CDR3 protein, so each entry shows the most common genes and DNA. The sample records some 1.7 million distinct CDR3 sequences, approximately 28% of which are singletons. The ten largest clones add up to 7.7% of the sample. Sequencing used blood. Source of these receptors: a woman aged 25 to 39 in good health.

In this sample, this clonotype turned up many times. This chain links TRBV5-5 with TRBJ2-7; D might be TRBD2 (5 bases). The CDR3 totals 14 residues. The germline V gene has CDR1 SGHKS and CDR2 YYEKEE (reference sequence). The V end was cut by 1 base, the J end by 2 bases, with 10 bases between. The DNA for the CDR3 is TGTGCCAGCAGCTTGCCCGGGAACCCCTACGAGCAGTACTTC. It encodes CASSLPGNPYEQYF.

A word on this clonotype: This could be a read error, since a much larger clone is one nucleotide away. This CDR3 reads CSVEARSQADAQYF. DNA of the CDR3: TGCAGCGTTGAAGCTCGTAGTCAGGCAGATGCGCAGTATTTT. The chain couples TRBV29-1 to TRBJ2-3; D is uncertain. CDR1 and CDR2 (germline): SQVTM, ANQGSEA. The CDR3 is 14 residues long.

The rearrangement links TRBV5-4 to TRBJ2-1, with 8 nucleotides matching TRBD2. This CDR3 spans 16 amino acids. Germline V CDR1 and CDR2: SGHNT, YYREEE (reference sequence). The J segment lost 4 bases and the V segment lost 3 bases, leaving 9 bases of the junction unmatched. The CDR3 region has the DNA TGTGCCAGCAGCTCCCGGAAGCGGGGGAGTTACAATGAGCAGTTCTTC. Translating it yields CASSSRKRGSYNEQFF.

This clonotype was detected ten times or more. The chain joins TRBV9 to TRBJ2-4; no clear D gene. Germline V gene lookup returns CDR1 SGDLS and CDR2 YYNGEE. The V and J ends lost 4 bases and 2 bases respectively, with 13 bases between them. The length of the CDR3 is 15 residues. The CDR3 nucleotides read TGTGCCAGCAGCAGCCGACCAGACTCCAAAAACATTCAGTACTTC. Amino acids: CASSSRPDSKNIQYF.